This is a list of T cell receptor beta chains from one sample in a study of T-cell reconstitution after alpha-beta-depleted transplantation in children. TCRdb recomputed calls from the PCR reads with MiXCR, one row per CDR3 protein. The sample has about 580,000 distinct CDR3 sequences, roughly 24% seen once. The material was PBMCs, mostly from graft donor cells, obtained 360 days after TCRalphabeta/CD19-depleted stem cell transplant. These receptors originate from a boy in the first two years of life who had a stem cell transplant for acute myeloid leukemia, so the T cells may come from the graft donor. CDR3s include the opening cysteine and the closing phenylalanine or tryptophan. The D gene is left open where the match is weak. Expanded clones are given a class, and other clones once, few, many or no size at all.

abundance | j_gene | d_gene | v_gene | CDR3nt | CDR3aa
many | TRBJ1-2 | . | TRBV29-1 | TGCAGCGTTGAAGACAGAAACTATGGCTACACCTTC | CSVEDRNYGYTF
few | TRBJ2-7 | . | TRBV20-1 | TGCAGTGCTCGTCTCCCCCGGACAGTAGCCTACGAGCAGTACTTC | CSARLPRTVAYEQYF
. | TRBJ2-7 | TRBD1 | TRBV29-1 | TGCAGCGTCCTTACGACAGGGTGGCCCGAGCAGTACTTC | CSVLTTGWPEQYF
. | TRBJ1-1 | . | TRBV29-1 | TGCAGCGTTGAGGGATGGAACACTGAAGCTTTCTTT | CSVEGWNTEAFF
few | TRBJ2-3 | TRBD1 | TRBV24-1 | TGTGCCACCAAGGGGGCAGGGGAGTCAGATACGCAGTATTTT | CATKGAGESDTQYF
many | TRBJ2-5 | . | TRBV7-9 | TGTGCCAGCAGCTTAGACAGGAAAGAGACCCAGTACTTC | CASSLDRKETQYF
few | TRBJ2-7 | . | TRBV7-9 | TGTGCCAGCAGCTTAGGGGACTTCTCCTACGAGCAGTACTTC | CASSLGDFSYEQYF
. | TRBJ1-4 | TRBD1 | TRBV20-1 | TGCAGTGCTAGAGATCGCCAGGACAGGGATTGGGCAACTAATGAAAAACTGTTTTTT | CSARDRQDRDWATNEKLFF
many | TRBJ2-5 | TRBD2 | TRBV20-1 | TGCAGTGCTAGTGACCCGGGGGGAGAGACCCAGTACTTC | CSASDPGGETQYF
few | TRBJ2-7 | . | TRBV20-1 | TGCAGTGCTAGACCCTTGGGGGGTACCTACGAGCAGTACTTC | CSARPLGGTYEQYF
few | TRBJ2-3 | TRBD2 | TRBV15 | TGTGCCACCAGCACCGAGCGGGGGGCGAGCACAGATACGCAGTATTTT | CATSTERGASTDTQYF
few | TRBJ1-6 | . | TRBV4-3 | TGCGCCAGCAGCCAAGAGCAGGGCGGCATCGGTTCACCCCTCCACTTT | CASSQEQGGIGSPLHF
. | TRBJ2-3 | TRBD2 | TRBV29-1 | TGCGGCGTTGGTGGGGCTAGCGGGGCTTCCGGGGATACGCAGTATTTT | CGVGGASGASGDTQYF
. | TRBJ2-6 | TRBD1 | TRBV27 | TGTGCCAGCAGATTAACGACAGGGGTCAGCTCTGGGGCCAACGTCCTGACTTTC | CASRLTTGVSSGANVLTF
few | TRBJ2-1 | TRBD1 | TRBV5-1 | TGCGCCAGCAGCTCCGACCCGGACAGGGGGCAGAATGAGCAGTTCTTC | CASSSDPDRGQNEQFF
few | TRBJ2-1 | TRBD1 | TRBV2 | TGTGCCAGCAAGTCCCCGGGACAGTACAATGAGCAGTTCTTC | CASKSPGQYNEQFF
. | TRBJ2-1 | . | TRBV30 | TGTGCCTGGAAGGGGGGGACCTACAATGAGCAGTTCTTC | CAWKGGTYNEQFF
few | TRBJ1-1 | . | TRBV6-1 | TGTGCCAGCAGGACCCGGACACCGGCAGGTTCCGAAGCTTTCTTT | CASRTRTPAGSEAFF
few | TRBJ2-1 | . | TRBV20-1 | TGCAGTGCTAGAGATTATAAGGGCAATGAGCAGTTCTTC | CSARDYKGNEQFF
. | TRBJ1-1 | . | TRBV29-1 | TGCAGCGTTTTGTGGACTATGAACACTGAAGCTTTCTTT | CSVLWTMNTEAFF
. | TRBJ2-1 | TRBD2 | TRBV9 | TGTGCCAGCACCCATAACCTGCTAGCGGGGGCAAATGAGCAGTTCTTC | CASTHNLLAGANEQFF
. | TRBJ2-2 | . | TRBV7-6 | TGTGCCAGCAGCTTTACCCCAGGGGTTACAAACGGGGAGCTGTTTTTT | CASSFTPGVTNGELFF
. | TRBJ2-1 | TRBD2 | TRBV20-1 | TGCAGTATCGGGACTAGCCCTGAGCAGTTCTTC | CSIGTSPEQFF
. | TRBJ2-7 | . | TRBV7-9 | TGTGCCAGCAGCTTTGCGGGGAAACAGGACGAGCAGTACTTC | CASSFAGKQDEQYF
. | TRBJ2-1 | TRBD2 | TRBV5-1 | TGCGCCAGCAGCTTGGTGACTAGCGGGGGCCAATACACCTACAATGAGCAGTTCTTC | CASSLVTSGGQYTYNEQFF
many | TRBJ2-3 | . | TRBV2 | TGTGCCAGCAGTGAAGGCCCCGTACAGATTCCCCAGTATTTT | CASSEGPVQIPQYF
. | TRBJ1-2 | . | TRBV20-1 | TGCAGCTGGGGCACGTCTAACTATGGCTACACCTTC | CSWGTSNYGYTF
few | TRBJ2-1 | . | TRBV5-1 | TGCGCCAGCAGCTTGGACCGATATGACAATGAGCAGTTCTTC | CASSLDRYDNEQFF
few | TRBJ2-1 | . | TRBV13 | TGTGCCAGCAGCCAAGGGGTTAGGGACAATGAGCAGTTCTTC | CASSQGVRDNEQFF
. | TRBJ2-3 | . | TRBV19 | TGTGCTTGTACCACGGGAAGGGGCACAGATACGCAGTATTTT | CACTTGRGTDTQYF
few | TRBJ1-2 | . | TRBV29-1 | TGCAGCGTTGGTGGTGGCCCGGGCTACACCTTC | CSVGGGPGYTF
few | TRBJ1-5 | . | TRBV20-1 | TGCAGTGCTAGAGCTACTGATCAGCCCCAGCATTTT | CSARATDQPQHF
many | TRBJ2-4 | . | TRBV7-2 | TGTGCCAGCAGCTTAGGCCCACCCCTCGCCAAAAACATTCAGTACTTC | CASSLGPPLAKNIQYF
few | TRBJ2-3 | TRBD2 | TRBV5-1 | TGCGCCAGCAGCACCCTAATGGCGGGGGGGCCGGATACGCAGTATTTT | CASSTLMAGGPDTQYF
once | TRBJ1-5 | TRBD1 | TRBV20-1 | TGCAGTGCTAGAGTCCCCGGGACAGGGTACGATCAGCCCCAGCATTTT | CSARVPGTGYDQPQHF
few | TRBJ2-3 | TRBD2 | TRBV20-1 | TGCAGTGCTAGAGATGTAGCGGGGGTTAGCACAGATACGCAGTATTTT | CSARDVAGVSTDTQYF
. | TRBJ2-5 | . | TRBV11-1 | TGTGCCAGCAGCCCCCGTCTGGGGGCGGCGTCCTTCCAAGAGACCCAGTACTTC | CASSPRLGAASFQETQYF
. | TRBJ1-6 | . | TRBV15 | TGTGCCACCAGCAGAGGGCCCGTCGGGTCCTATAATTCACCCCTCCACTTT | CATSRGPVGSYNSPLHF
. | TRBJ1-4 | . | TRBV6-5 | TGTGCCAGCAGTTACTCAAGGGGGAGACCTAATGAAAAACTGTTTTTT | CASSYSRGRPNEKLFF
. | TRBJ2-3 | . | TRBV21-1 | TGTGCCAGCTGGACAGGGATTGACACAGATACGCAGTATTTT | CASWTGIDTDTQYF
. | TRBJ1-4 | TRBD1 | TRBV15 | TGTGCCACCAGCCTCCGAGGGACAGGGGAGGTTGGTGAAAAACTGTTTTTT | CATSLRGTGEVGEKLFF
few | TRBJ2-7 | . | TRBV7-2 | TGTGCCAGCAGCTTGTGGACCCTCTACGAGCAGTACTTC | CASSLWTLYEQYF